This T cell receptor (beta chain) was captured by sequencing in a study of immune heterogeneity within non-small cell lung tumors. Broader study findings: Although only moderate, the correlation of local T-cell clonality with local tumor mutational burden was significant (R approximately 0.3). Different tumor locations in one patient shared dominant CDR3 beta clonotypes yet harbored unique high-frequency clones.

Genomic DNA extracted from bulk tumor tissue served as template. A total of 450 to 700 ng was used per sample. In surgery, several biopsies were collected from each primary tumor at widely spaced sites. Those enrolled were patients newly diagnosed with untreated non-small cell lung cancer and undergoing curative surgery. This clonotype was seen many times. Its specificity is unknown. The CDR3 is 15 amino acids. The trim removed 5 bases at V and 5 bases at J, leaving 11 bases unmatched. Using 32 V and 13 J primers, multiplex PCR amplified TCR beta CDR3. TCRdb re-analysed the multiplex PCR reads in MiXCR, keeping a single row per CDR3 protein. The data contain 30,000 to 40,000 distinct CDR3 sequences, around 28% of them singletons.

The sequence came from a man between 40 and 49 years old with non-small cell lung cancer. The rearrangement joins TRBV12-3 or TRBV12-4 to TRBJ1-2; 7 bases agree with TRBD1. Sequencing was carried out using lung tumor tissue. The CDR3 nucleotides read TGTGCCAGCAGTCCCATGGGGACAGCTTATTATGGCTACACCTTC. This sequence encodes CASSPMGTAYYGYTF.